This TCR beta chain was identified during a study of blood T cell repertoires in COVID-19. V was clipped by 8 bases and J by 5 bases; unmatched bases: 8. The V gene's germline CDR1 is SNHLY and CDR2 FYNNEI. This CDR3 contains 14 residues. Clones were read by immunoSEQ multiplex PCR, and TCRdb kept only the in-frame ones, dropping some. The sample has about 140,000 clones; more than 70% are singletons. Input material: PBMCs or T cells enriched from blood (not recorded which). The rearrangement links TRBV2 to TRBJ2-5, with 10 bases identical to TRBD2. This TCR came from a man aged 35-49 years with acute COVID-19. The CDR3 region is CASARTSGRETQYF. CDR3 in DNA: TGTGCCAGCGCTAGGACTAGCGGTCGGGAGACCCAGTACTTC.